This entry concerns a single T cell receptor beta chain. Its antigen remains unknown. This sample is part of a study of T cell repertoires in cytomegalovirus infection. The CDR3 totals 14 residues. J gave up 11 bases and V 2 bases, and 7 bases lay outside the gene matches. Germline values: CDR1 SGHVS, CDR2 FNYEAQ. Findings of the study overall: Clonotypes of TCR beta that were HLA-C-restricted and CMV-specific dominated the ex vivo response.

Each CDR3 protein gets one entry after TCRdb re-called the reads with MiXCR. Of 310,000 or so distinct CDR3 sequences in the sample, 25% were seen once. The chain uses TRBV7-6 and TRBJ2-1; the match to TRBD2 covers 9 bases. The specimen comprised cultured PBMCs, sampled from culture after CMV antigen stimulation. The receptor was derived from a human donor in good health (CMV status not recorded). Some clones in this sample may be carry-over from other donors' samples. The CDR3 bases are TGTGCCAGCAGCTTAAGGCGGGAGGGCCTTAAGCAGTTCTTC. Translating gives CASSLRREGLKQFF.